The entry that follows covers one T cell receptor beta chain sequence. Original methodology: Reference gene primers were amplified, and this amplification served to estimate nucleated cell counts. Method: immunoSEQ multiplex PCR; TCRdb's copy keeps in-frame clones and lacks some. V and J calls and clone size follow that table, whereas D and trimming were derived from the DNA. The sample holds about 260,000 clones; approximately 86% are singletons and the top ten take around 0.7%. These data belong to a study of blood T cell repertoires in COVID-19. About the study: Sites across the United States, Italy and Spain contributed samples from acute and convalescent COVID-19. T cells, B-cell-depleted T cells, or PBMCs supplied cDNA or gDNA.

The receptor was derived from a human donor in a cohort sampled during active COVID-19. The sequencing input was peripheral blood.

Written as DNA, the CDR3 is TGTGCCACCAGTAGGGTCAGCGGGAGGGCAGGGCAGTTCTTC. Translating it yields CATSRVSGRAGQFF. The chain carries TRBV24-1 and TRBJ2-1; 10 bases are a match to TRBD2. The CDR3 contains 14 residues. Germline CDR1 KGHDR, CDR2 SFDVKD. Trimming cost V 6 bases and J 12 bases; bases outside gene matches: 10.